The 17 T cell receptor beta chains below were found in one sample sequenced in a study of early T cells in non-severe SARS-CoV-2 infection. Via MiXCR, TCRdb re-called the 5' RACE reads, giving one row per CDR3 protein. The data hold 60,000 or so distinct CDR3 sequences, with around an eighth observed a single time. The sequencing input was whole blood. Source of these receptors: an adult who was a healthcare worker with PCR-confirmed SARS-CoV-2 infection or an uninfected control (not recorded which).

In this sample, this clonotype turned up many times. The chain has TRBV28 and TRBJ2-1, with 13 bases matching TRBD2. Trimming at V came to 6 bases and at J to 9 bases, leaving 11 bases not matched to a gene. Germline loops: CDR1 MDHEN, CDR2 SYDVKM. The CDR3 spans 16 residues. The CDR3 loop reads CASRPILAGGRIEQFF. The CDR3, as DNA: TGTGCCAGCAGGCCGATACTAGCGGGAGGGCGTATTGAGCAGTTCTTC.

Notes on this clonotype: One end of the junction fails to match germline, which may point to a read error. V is TRBV19 and J is TRBJ2-1; D is perhaps TRBD1 (6 bases). Per germline, CDR1 LNHDA and CDR2 SQIVND (reference sequence). The CDR3 is 14 amino acids. The CDR3 here is CASSILLQGNEQLF. DNA for the CDR3: TGTGCCAGTAGTATCCTCCTCCAGGGGAATGAGCAGCTCTTC. Full variable domain (outside the CDR3, taken from reference TRBV19 and TRBJ2-1): DGGITQSPKYLFRKEGQNVTLSCEQNLNHDAMYWYRQDPGQGLRLIYYSQIVNDFQKGDIAEGYSVSREKKESFPLTVTSAQKNPTAFYLCASSILLQGNEQLFGPGTRLTVL.

This rearrangement joins TRBV4-1 to TRBJ2-1, with D possibly TRBD2 on 5 matching bases. CDR3 length: 12 amino acids. V was clipped by 0 bases and J by 10 bases, with 7 bases between them. Germline CDR1 is MGHRA and CDR2 is YSYEKL. This CDR3 reads CASSQDRGEQFF. CDR3 nucleotide sequence: TGCGCCAGCAGCCAAGACAGAGGGGAGCAGTTCTTC.

V gene TRBV9 combines with J gene TRBJ2-1; TRBD1 is a possible D gene (5 bases). CDR1 SGDLS and CDR2 YYNGEE come from the germline V gene. The V and J ends lost 3 bases and 4 bases respectively, with 11 bases between them. CDR3 length equals 14 residues. This CDR3 is CASSATGTYNEQFF. CDR3 nucleotide sequence: TGTGCCAGCAGCGCAACAGGAACATACAATGAGCAGTTCTTC.

The rearrangement links TRBV20-1 to TRBJ2-4; 8 bases align to TRBD2. Trimming took 0 bases from V and 6 from J; bases not matched to a gene: 4. The CDR3 is made up of 14 amino acids. CDR1 is DFQATT and CDR2 is SNEGSKA in the germline V gene (reference sequence). In nucleotides, the CDR3 is TGCAGTGCTAGAGATCCGCGGGAGGTAAACATTCAGTACTTC. Translating gives CSARDPREVNIQYF.

This clonotype has ten or more counts. The chain has TRBV2 and TRBJ2-3; D is undetermined. Germline values: CDR1 SNHLY, CDR2 FYNNEI. This CDR3 has 13 residues. Trimming took off 7 bases at V and 1 base at J, with 9 bases between the two ends. CDR3 residues: CASNGYGTDTQYF. The CDR3 nucleotides read TGTGCCAGCAACGGGTATGGCACAGATACGCAGTATTTT.

This clonotype was observed many times. The CDR3 DNA reads as TGTGCCAGCAGTTACTCTAGGGGTTCGAGAGGTGAAGCTTTCTTT. Protein: CASSYSRGSRGEAFF. The chain carries TRBV6-5 and TRBJ1-1, with D possibly TRBD1 on 5 matching bases. The V and J ends lost 0 bases and 7 bases respectively, with 15 bases between them. CDR3 length: 15 residues. Germline CDR1 is MNHEY and CDR2 is SVGAGI.

This clonotype occurred many times. The CDR3 sequence: CASSLTGHSGANVLTF. CDR3 in DNA: TGTGCCAGCAGCTTAACAGGGCACTCTGGGGCCAACGTCCTGACTTTC. The chain has TRBV7-8 and TRBJ2-6; TRBD1 is a possible D gene (6 bases). In germline, CDR1 is SGHVS, CDR2 FQNEAQ. The CDR3 consists of 16 residues. Trimming shortened V by 2 bases and J by 0 bases, and 8 bases separated the two germline ends.

This clonotype turned up a few times. V is TRBV9 and J is TRBJ2-7, with 8 bases matching TRBD2. After removal of 4 bases from V and 7 bases from J, the junction contained 7 bases not matched to a gene. The CDR3 runs to 13 residues. CDR1 SGDLS and CDR2 YYNGEE come from the germline V gene. DNA of the CDR3: TGTGCCAGCAGCTCGGGACTAGGATGGGAGCAGTACTTC. Translating it yields CASSSGLGWEQYF.

As for this clonotype: A much larger clone sits a single nucleotide away, making a read error possible. V is TRBV4-1 and J is TRBJ2-3; 8 bases fit TRBD2. The V gene's germline CDR1 is MGHRA and CDR2 YSYEKL. The CDR3 runs to 16 residues. The V gene end was trimmed by 3 bases and the J gene end by 2 bases; junction bases not matched to a gene: 7. Here the CDR3 DNA reads TGCGCCAGCAGCCATCAACGGGGGGGCAACACAGATACGCAGTATTTT. Its protein product is CASSHQRGGNTDTQYF.

This chain joins TRBV7-8 and TRBJ2-2; D is unresolved. Germline CDR1 and CDR2: SGHVS and FQNEAQ. The V end lost 4 bases, the J end lost 7 bases, and 16 bases lay between the germline ends. CDR3 size: 15 residues. CDR3 coding DNA: TGTGCCAGCAGCTCTACCCTCCTCGTGGGCGGGGAGCTGTTTTTT. Residues: CASSSTLLVGGELFF.

This chain uses TRBV12-3 or TRBV12-4 with TRBJ2-3, with 12 bases fitting TRBD2. Trimming at V came to 3 bases and at J to 10 bases, leaving 5 bases not matched to a gene. The CDR3 loop spans 14 amino acids. Here the CDR3 reads CASSFATSGSAQYF. CDR3 bases: TGTGCCAGCAGTTTTGCGACTAGCGGGAGTGCGCAGTATTTT.

This clonotype was recorded a few times. The chain links TRBV5-6 to TRBJ2-1, with TRBD2 matching 7 bases. This CDR3 comprises 15 residues. Germline-derived CDR1 and CDR2 are SGHDT and YYEEEE. V shed 4 bases, J shed 0 bases, and the junction held 4 bases outside the gene matches. CDR3 nucleotides: TGTGCCAGCAGCGCCCTAGCGGCCTCCTACAATGAGCAGTTCTTC. Its protein is CASSALAASYNEQFF.

This clonotype turned up a few times. The rearrangement uses TRBV10-3 and TRBJ2-3, with a possible D match to TRBD1 (6 bases). The CDR3 is made up of 14 amino acids. CDR1 and CDR2 (germline): ENHRY, SYGVKD. V was shortened by 7 bases and J by 3 bases, with 14 bases between the two germline ends. The CDR3 DNA reads as TGTGCCATCAACGAAGGGGGACCTACAGATACGCAGTATTTT. As protein: CAINEGGPTDTQYF.

CDR3 region: CASSLNDVPYEQYF. The CDR3 region has the DNA TGTGCCAGCAGTCTAAACGACGTCCCCTACGAGCAGTACTTC. The chain links TRBV12-3 or TRBV12-4 to TRBJ2-7; D unresolved. The germline V and J ends were trimmed by 5 bases and 2 bases, with 13 bases remaining between them. CDR3 length: 14 residues.

The table lists this clonotype with many counts. The J gene is TRBJ2-7, the V gene TRBV28; D gene uncertain. The germline V and J ends were trimmed by 2 bases and 2 bases, with 10 bases remaining between them. Per the germline V gene, CDR1 is MDHEN and CDR2 is SYDVKM. This CDR3 comprises 14 residues. The CDR3 nucleotides are TGTGCCAGCAGTTTAATTCGGACCACCTACGAGCAGTACTTC. Encoded protein: CASSLIRTTYEQYF.

This clonotype was observed a few times. The CDR3: CASSLTSGSGGPLWEQYF. CDR3 sequence (DNA): TGTGCCAGCAGCCTGACTAGCGGGAGTGGGGGACCCCTTTGGGAGCAGTACTTC. The chain recombines TRBV7-2 with TRBJ2-7; TRBD2 agrees at 12 bases. Trimming at V came to 5 bases and at J to 7 bases, leaving 18 bases not matched to a gene. This CDR3 is 18 amino acids long. The germline V gene encodes CDR1 SGHTA and CDR2 FQGNSA.